This T cell receptor (beta chain) was sequenced for a study of beta chain features in type 1 diabetes. This CDR3 comprises 13 residues. V lost 1 base and J lost 10, with 13 bases in between. Germline values: CDR1 PRHDT, CDR2 FYEKMQ (reference sequence). Every isolated RNA sample was fully reverse transcribed, so sequencing captured expressed TCRB transcripts. TCRdb keeps only in-frame clones here, not all; method: immunoSEQ multiplex PCR. The data show around 500,000 clones, with 30% seen just once and around 0.065% held by the top ten. Source material: naive CD4+ T cells from blood. The chain joins TRBV13 to TRBJ1-1, with D unclear. This TCR derives from a man between 18 and 35 years old in good health. The CDR3 coding sequence is TGTGCCAGCAGCTTAGTGATTGGGATTCGAGCTTTCTTT. It translates to CASSLVIGIRAFF.